This is a list of T cell receptor beta chains from one sample in a study of tumor-infiltrating lymphocytes in localized non-small cell lung cancer. Libraries were prepared by immunoSEQ multiplex PCR; TCRdb keeps only in-frame clonotypes and omits some of them. Seen here are around 6,400 clones, 70% to 85% observed once, and the top ten hold approximately 28%. What was sequenced was lung tumor tissue. Receptor source: a human donor with non-small cell lung cancer. Each CDR3 is given without its conserved first and last residue.

J gene: TRBJ1-2
V gene: TRBV15
CDR3 protein: ATSRDNNYGYT

J gene: TRBJ2-1
V gene: TRBV9
CDR3 protein: ASSVQGGGALGEQF

J gene: TRBJ1-5
V gene: TRBV6-5
CDR3 protein: ASSYSGWDQPQH

J gene: TRBJ2-7
V gene: TRBV6-1
CDR3 protein: ASSLQGSSYEQY

J gene: TRBJ2-2
V gene: TRBV11-3
CDR3 protein: ASSPYLSGSLTGELF

J gene: TRBJ2-2
V gene: TRBV2
CDR3 protein: ASRQERGGVGELF

J gene: TRBJ2-1
V gene: TRBV7-3
CDR3 protein: ASGNTGTGAYNEQF

J gene: TRBJ1-1
V gene: TRBV6-6
CDR3 protein: ASIEATGGTEAF

J gene: TRBJ2-1
V gene: TRBV28
CDR3 protein: ASTSLSRISYNEQF

J gene: TRBJ2-4
V gene: TRBV7-9
CDR3 protein: ASSLSGGIVAKNIQY